This TCR beta chain was identified in a study of blood T cell repertoires in COVID-19. Unmatched junction bases numbered 7, after V lost 2 bases and J lost 7 bases. From germline, CDR1 is SGHTA and CDR2 FQGNSA. This CDR3 spans 15 amino acids. TCRdb keeps only in-frame clones here, not all; method: immunoSEQ multiplex PCR. The sample holds about 160,000 clones, around 80% seen once. This clonotype originated in a woman aged 80 or over with active or convalescent COVID-19. V gene TRBV7-2 combines with J gene TRBJ2-3; 9 nucleotides align to TRBD2. Sequencing was carried out using peripheral blood. The CDR3 reads CASSLRRGGANTQYF. CDR3 nucleotides: TGTGCCAGCAGCTTAAGGCGGGGGGGCGCGAATACGCAGTATTTT.